The 19 T cell receptor beta chains below come from one sample, sequenced in a study of control samples from healthy donors and cancer patients (dated by TCRdb to about 2020). Libraries were constructed by the immunoSEQ multiplex PCR assay. TCRdb stores this immuneACCESS table with in-frame sequences only. Part of the clones is absent; in the studies checked, under half of the shortfall reflects unresolved V genes, and no reason is known for the rest. The sample yields approximately 170,000 clones; 90% to 95% were counted once. 1.4% of the sample comes from the top ten. The sample taken for sequencing was blood. The receptors come from a man aged 25 to 40 in good health.

This clone has a single count. This chain connects TRBV6-5 to TRBJ1-1, with D unresolved. The germline V gene encodes CDR1 MNHEY and CDR2 SVGAGI. This CDR3 contains 13 residues. Trimming stripped 6 bases from V and 1 base from J, with 9 bases between. Here the CDR3 DNA reads TGTGCCAGCAGGAGGGATGGGAACACTGAAGCTTTCTTT. This codes for CASRRDGNTEAFF.

The chain links TRBV24-1 to TRBJ1-2; no clear D. In germline, CDR1 is KGHDR, CDR2 SFDVKD. The V and J ends lost 3 bases and 5 bases respectively, with 6 bases between them. The CDR3 runs to 12 residues. The CDR3 DNA follows: TGTGCCACCAGTGATCCCCGGTATGGCTACACCTTC. Its protein is CATSDPRYGYTF.

The chain is built from TRBV4-3 and TRBJ2-2; D gene uncertain. The CDR3 length is 17 residues. V gave up 4 bases and J gave up 0 bases, with 15 bases separating them. Germline CDR1 is LGHNA and CDR2 is YSLEER. CDR3 sequence reads: CASSRIQTDANTGELFF. The CDR3 bases are TGCGCCAGCAGCCGCATACAGACGGACGCGAACACCGGGGAGCTGTTTTTT.

The J gene is TRBJ1-1, the V gene TRBV29-1; D is ambiguous. The CDR3 sequence is 12 residues long. CDR1 and CDR2 (germline): SQVTM, ANQGSEA. Deletions cut 3 bases from V and 4 bases from J, with 9 bases between. CDR3 bases: TGCAGCGTTGACTCCCGGGGCACTGAAGCTTTCTTT. Its protein is CSVDSRGTEAFF.

The V call is TRBV4-3, the J call TRBJ2-1, with D possibly matching TRBD1 (6 bases). The germline V gene encodes CDR1 LGHNA and CDR2 YSLEER. Between the trimmed V and J ends, which lost 0 bases and 1 base, there was a span of 7 bases. The CDR3 sequence is 15 residues long. The CDR3 protein is CASSQEGGSYNEQFF. The CDR3 region has the DNA TGCGCCAGCAGCCAAGAAGGGGGTTCCTACAATGAGCAGTTCTTC.

The V gene is TRBV19, the J gene TRBJ1-2; the match to TRBD1 covers 9 bases. Unmatched junction bases numbered 10, after V lost 5 bases and J lost 3 bases. The CDR3 totals 16 residues. Germline-derived CDR1 and CDR2 are LNHDA and SQIVND (reference sequence). The CDR3 sequence: CASSHDRGDSDYGYTF. The CDR3 DNA reads TGTGCCAGTAGTCATGACAGGGGGGATTCAGACTATGGCTACACCTTC.

The chain employs TRBV7-2 and TRBJ2-7; D tentatively fits TRBD1 or TRBD2 (5 bases each). The CDR3 is 15 residues long. CDR1 and CDR2 from the germline V gene are SGHTA and FQGNSA. V lost 1 base to trimming and J lost 5 bases, with 15 bases between them. The CDR3 DNA follows: TGTGCCAGCAGCTTAGTATTTGGGGGAGCCGACGAGCAGTACTTC. This translates into CASSLVFGGADEQYF. Variable domain in full (rest from reference TRBV7-2 and TRBJ2-7): GAGVSQSPSNKVTEKGKDVELRCDPISGHTALYWYRQSLGQGLEFLIYFQGNSAPDKSGLPSDRFSAERTGGSVSTLTIQRTQQEDSAVYLCASSLVFGGADEQYFGPGTRLTVT.

V is TRBV27 and J is TRBJ1-2; 11 nucleotides agree with TRBD1. V was clipped by 6 bases and J by 7 bases; unmatched bases: 7. The CDR3 runs to 14 residues. Germline V gene data show CDR1 as MNHEY and CDR2 as SMNVEV (reference sequence). The CDR3 sequence: CASSQRDRGTGYTF. CDR3 sequence (DNA): TGTGCCAGCAGCCAACGGGACAGGGGGACTGGCTACACCTTC.

The chain joins TRBV30 to TRBJ1-5, with TRBD1 as a possible D gene (5 bases). CDR3 length equals 14 residues. Germline V CDR1 and CDR2: GTSNPN, SVGIG (reference sequence). Trimming left V 5 bases short and J 1 base short, with 12 bases between. CDR3: CAWRDSWSNQPQHF. In DNA form, the CDR3 reads TGTGCCTGGCGCGACAGCTGGAGCAATCAGCCCCAGCATTTT.

This chain joins TRBV28 and TRBJ1-3; 7 bases line up with TRBD1. This CDR3 spans 13 amino acids. V lost 7 bases, J lost 3 bases, and 3 bases stayed unmatched. CDR1 and CDR2 (germline): MDHEN, SYDVKM. As DNA, the CDR3 is TGTGCCAGCACAAACAGGGGTGGAAACACCATATATTTT. It yields the protein CASTNRGGNTIYF.

In this sample, this clone turned up once. The chain joins TRBV19 to TRBJ1-1; D uncertain. The germline V gene encodes CDR1 LNHDA and CDR2 SQIVND (reference sequence). CDR3 size: 13 residues. Trimming removed 3 bases from V and 2 bases from J, with 7 bases in between. The CDR3 sequence: CASSIAPNTEAFF. The CDR3 DNA reads as TGTGCCAGTAGTATTGCCCCAAACACTGAAGCTTTCTTT.

CDR3 in amino acids: CASSGGSYNEQFF. CDR3 coding DNA: TGTGCCAGCTCCGGCGGGTCCTACAATGAGCAGTTCTTC. This sequence joins TRBV2 and TRBJ2-1; perhaps TRBD2 as D (5 bases). Germline CDR1 reads SNHLY; CDR2 reads FYNNEI. The CDR3 contains 13 residues. V was pared by 8 bases and J by 1 base, with 9 bases between.

The chain combines TRBV11-2 with TRBJ1-2; TRBD1 agrees at 8 bases. This CDR3 region has 14 residues. V lost 5 bases to trimming and J lost 3 bases; unmatched junction nucleotides: 5. CDR1 SGHAT and CDR2 FQNNGV come from the germline V gene. The CDR3 DNA is TGTGCCAGCAGCCGCTTGACAGGGGACTATGGCTACACCTTC. Translation: CASSRLTGDYGYTF.

The rearrangement joins TRBV3-1 (or the pseudogene TRBV3-2) to TRBJ1-2, with D perhaps matching TRBD1 (5 bases). The CDR3 consists of 13 residues. Trimming removed 6 bases at V and 0 bases at J, with 8 bases between. Germline lookup yields CDR1 LGHDT and CDR2 YNNKEL (reference sequence). CDR3 amino acids: CASSSTANYGYTF. The CDR3 DNA reads TGTGCCAGCAGTTCGACAGCTAACTATGGCTACACCTTC.

V gene TRBV9 combines with J gene TRBJ2-5; 8 bases fit TRBD2. CDR1 is SGDLS, CDR2 YYNGEE, per germline. V lost 3 bases, J lost 5 bases, and 15 bases stayed unmatched. The CDR3 totals 17 residues. CDR3 DNA: TGTGCCAGCAGCGCCGTCCCCACTAGCGGCGGGACGGAGACCCAGTACTTC. Translation: CASSAVPTSGGTETQYF.

Only one count was recorded for this clone. The chain couples TRBV9 to TRBJ2-2; D remains unclear. This CDR3 comprises 14 residues. CDR1 and CDR2 (germline): SGDLS, YYNGEE. V was trimmed by 0 bases and J by 6 bases, leaving 9 bases between them. The CDR3 nucleotides read TGTGCCAGCAGCGTAGAAGTTAGTCCCGGGGAGCTGTTTTTT. Encoded protein: CASSVEVSPGELFF.

The rearrangement uses TRBV2 and TRBJ2-7, with TRBD2 identical over 8 bases. The CDR3 covers 14 residues. From germline, CDR1 is SNHLY and CDR2 FYNNEI. The V and J ends lost 6 bases and 2 bases, in that order; junction bases with no gene match: 6. The CDR3 region is CASSVGLEAYEQYF. DNA for the CDR3: TGTGCCAGCAGCGTGGGACTAGAGGCCTACGAGCAGTACTTC.

This sequence joins TRBV11-2 and TRBJ2-5; TRBD2 might be the D (6 bases). CDR1 is SGHAT and CDR2 is FQNNGV in the germline V gene. The CDR3 runs to 15 residues. V was pared by 0 bases and J by 5 bases, with 13 bases between. CDR3 DNA: TGTGCCAGCAGCTTAGATGGGGCTAGCGCGGAGACCCAGTACTTC. This gives the protein CASSLDGASAETQYF.

The genes are TRBV6-4 and TRBJ2-3, with 7 positions matching TRBD2. The CDR3 is made up of 17 amino acids. Germline CDR1 MRHNA, CDR2 SNTAGT. J gave up 2 bases and V 7 bases, and 15 bases lay outside the gene matches. The DNA for the CDR3 is TGTGCCAGCACCCGAGCCGGGCGGGGGATCTACACAGATACGCAGTATTTT. It yields the protein CASTRAGRGIYTDTQYF.